Below are 2 T cell receptor beta chains sequenced from a single sample in a study of breast tumors, draining lymph nodes, adjacent tissues. One entry per CDR3 protein, called by TCRdb with MiXCR from the multiplex PCR reads. The sample records approximately 89,000 distinct CDR3 sequences, around 30% being singletons. Breast cancer patients provided tissue from their axillary draining lymph nodes. Sequenced input: axillary lymph node tissue. The source of these receptors is a female donor with breast cancer. Some clones in this sample may be carry-over from other donors' samples.

This clonotype was observed at least ten times. The chain recombines TRBV20-1 with TRBJ1-4, with 8 bases fitting TRBD1. The CDR3 loop spans 14 amino acids. Germline V gene data show CDR1 as DFQATT and CDR2 as SNEGSKA (reference sequence). V lost 4 bases to trimming and J lost 5 bases; unmatched junction nucleotides: 6. The CDR3 protein is CSATDRVGNEKLFF. The CDR3 DNA reads as TGCAGTGCTACGGACAGGGTGGGGAATGAAAAACTGTTTTTT.

This clonotype occurred a few times. As the CDR3 is not closed by the conserved phenylalanine or tryptophan, this likely results from a read error. The chain employs TRBV20-1 and TRBJ1-2, with no clear D. This CDR3 spans 15 amino acids. Germline loops: CDR1 DFQATT, CDR2 SNEGSKA (reference sequence). V lost 0 bases, J lost 5 bases, and 16 bases lay in between. CDR3 nucleotide sequence: TGCAGTGCTAGAGAGACCGTCGTGGCGGCTTATGGCTACACCTGC. Protein product: CSARETVVAAYGYTC.